This T cell receptor beta chain comes out of a study of HIV-infected patients and healthy controls. cDNA was made from 500 ng RNA using alpha and beta constant primers. Each of the alpha and beta chains got its own library through chain-specific third strand synthesis with indices. One primer pair amplified all rearrangements per chain; each cDNA got molecular barcodes. MiXCR was run by TCRdb on the 5' RACE reads, yielding one entry per CDR3 protein. This table has some 6,900 distinct CDR3 sequences, approximately 11% appearing once. Within the sample, this clonotype is medium-sized. Its specificity is not known. The study's findings and limits: A major limitation was that merely sixteen HIV-infected individuals were processed.

The V gene's germline CDR1 is MNHNY and CDR2 SVGAGI (reference sequence). V gave up 8 bases and J gave up 2 bases, with 12 bases separating them. This CDR3 has 13 amino acids. No cell fractionation was done, so the repertoire covers all unsorted peripheral blood T cells. The starting material was blood, obtained before antiretroviral therapy. The rearrangement uses TRBV6-6 and TRBJ1-2; D is undetermined. The receptor was isolated from an adult with HIV infection. The CDR3 protein is CASAELRNYGYTF. CDR3 DNA sequence: TGTGCCAGCGCTGAACTGAGAAACTATGGCTACACCTTC.